Listed below are T cell receptor beta chains from one sample, sequenced in a study of patients and donors after allogeneic stem cell transplantation. TCRdb re-called the RT-PCR reads through MiXCR, storing one row per CDR3 protein. The sample holds about a million distinct CDR3 sequences, under 20% seen once. Sequenced sample: blood, either unsorted or a sorted T cell fraction (not recorded which). All receptors derive from a human donor who was either an allogeneic HSCT recipient or a stem cell or donor lymphocyte infusion donor (not recorded which). It is not recorded whose cells these are; they may come from a transplant donor. Each CDR3 is given with its conserved first and last residue. D genes are given only for firm matches. A row's size may be missing; if present it is once, few, many or a size class.

>NA|TRBV29-1|few|TRBJ2-7
CSVKAGDGNEQYF
TGCAGCGTTAAGGCTGGGGATGGGAACGAGCAGTACTTC
>TRBD2|TRBV9|NA|TRBJ2-1
CASSFGGGTDEQFF
TGTGCCAGCAGCTTCGGGGGGGGGACGGATGAGCAGTTCTTC
>TRBD2|TRBV20-1|NA|TRBJ2-2
CSARGNGLAEELFF
TGCAGTGCTAGAGGGAATGGACTAGCGGAGGAGCTGTTTTTT
>TRBD1|TRBV19|NA|TRBJ2-1
CASSTETGYEQFF
TGTGCCAGTAGTACCGAGACAGGGTATGAGCAGTTCTTC
>TRBD1|TRBV24-1|NA|TRBJ2-2
CATIGTGNTGELFF
TGTGCCACCATAGGGACAGGGAACACCGGGGAGCTGTTTTTT
>NA|TRBV5-1|NA|TRBJ1-1
CASSQTTLMNTEAFF
TGCGCCAGCAGTCAAACGACATTAATGAACACTGAAGCTTTCTTT
>NA|TRBV30|few|TRBJ2-1
CAWSISANEQFF
TGTGCCTGGAGCATTTCGGCGAATGAGCAGTTCTTC
>NA|TRBV12-3/TRBV12-4|many|TRBJ1-5
CASTPWPGPQPQHF
TGTGCCAGCACCCCCTGGCCAGGTCCTCAGCCCCAGCATTTT
>TRBD1|TRBV29-1|few|TRBJ1-2
CSAGQGSNYGYTF
TGCAGCGCCGGACAGGGTTCGAACTATGGCTACACCTTC
>NA|TRBV6-2/TRBV6-3|NA|TRBJ2-4
CASSRNNIQYF
TGTGCCAGCAGCCGCAACAACATTCAGTACTTC
>NA|TRBV12-3/TRBV12-4|many|TRBJ1-5
CASSLVRGDSNQPQHF
TGTGCCAGCAGTTTAGTCCGAGGGGATAGCAATCAGCCCCAGCATTTT
>NA|TRBV9|NA|TRBJ2-5
CASSVGSGPQYF
TGTGCCAGCAGCGTAGGCTCCGGGCCCCAGTACTTC
>NA|TRBV7-2|few|TRBJ2-7
CASSLAGRGTFSYEQYF
TGTGCCAGCAGCTTAGCAGGACGGGGGACTTTCTCCTACGAGCAGTACTTC
>NA|TRBV24-1|NA|TRBJ2-3
CASGHDTDTQYF
TGTGCCTCGGGACACGACACAGATACGCAGTATTTT
>NA|TRBV12-3/TRBV12-4|many|TRBJ2-7
CASRNSGDYEQYF
TGTGCCAGCAGAAATTCAGGGGACTACGAGCAGTACTTC
>NA|TRBV10-3|NA|TRBJ1-6
CAGAGPNSPLHF
TGTGCTGGGGCAGGCCCTAATTCACCCCTCCACTTT